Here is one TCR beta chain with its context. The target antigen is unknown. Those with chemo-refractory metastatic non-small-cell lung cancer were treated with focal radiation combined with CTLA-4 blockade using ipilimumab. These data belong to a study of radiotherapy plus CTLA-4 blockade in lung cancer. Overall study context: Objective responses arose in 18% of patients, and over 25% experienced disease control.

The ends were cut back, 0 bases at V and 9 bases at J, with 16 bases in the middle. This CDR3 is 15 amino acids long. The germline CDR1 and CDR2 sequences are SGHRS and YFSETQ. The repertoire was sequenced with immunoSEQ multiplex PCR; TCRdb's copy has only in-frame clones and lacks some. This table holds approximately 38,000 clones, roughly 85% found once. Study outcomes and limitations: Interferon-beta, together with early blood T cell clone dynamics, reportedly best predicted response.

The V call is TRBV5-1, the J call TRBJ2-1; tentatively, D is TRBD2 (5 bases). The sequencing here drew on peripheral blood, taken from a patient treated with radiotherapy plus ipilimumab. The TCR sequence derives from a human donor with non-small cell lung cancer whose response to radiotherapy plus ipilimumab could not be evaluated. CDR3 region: CASSLAFSRAGEQFF. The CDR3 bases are TGCGCCAGCAGCTTGGCTTTTTCGAGGGCCGGTGAGCAGTTCTTC.